The 6 T cell receptor beta chains below all came from one sample that was sequenced in a study of beta chain features in type 1 diabetes. Isolated RNA was reverse transcribed in full, so expressed TCRB transcripts were sequenced. Repertoires were generated with immunoSEQ multiplex PCR, while TCRdb's copy carries only in-frame clones and drops some. The repertoire consists of around 340,000 clones, with 8% occurring once and the leading ten covering around 0.45%. Sequencing was done on a sample of central memory CD4+ T cells from blood. All receptors come from a young woman in good health.

The V call is TRBV28, the J call TRBJ1-2; tentatively, D is TRBD1 (6 bases). The CDR3 totals 14 residues. The germline V gene has CDR1 MDHEN and CDR2 SYDVKM. V lost 5 bases and J lost 4, with 14 bases in between. CDR3 in DNA: TGTGCCAGCAGTCTGGACAGAGGGCTCTATGGCTACACCTTC. Its translation: CASSLDRGLYGYTF.

This chain joins TRBV18 and TRBJ2-7, with 8 positions matching TRBD1. With 0 bases clipped from V and 8 bases from J, the junction kept 9 bases outside the gene matches. The V gene's germline CDR1 is KGHSH and CDR2 LQKENI. This CDR3 contains 15 residues. CDR3 coding DNA: TGTGCCAGCTCACCACCCGCGGACAGGGTTAGTAAGCAGTACTTC. Translated, it gives CASSPPADRVSKQYF.

This clone was seen many times. V is TRBV28 and J is TRBJ2-7, with a weak D call TRBD1 (6 bases). Trimming took off 6 bases at V and 0 bases at J, with 12 bases between the two ends. The germline CDR1 and CDR2 sequences are MDHEN and SYDVKM. The CDR3 has 14 amino acids. CDR3 sequence reads: CASSTGTSSYEQYF. The CDR3 nucleotides are TGTGCCAGCAGCACCGGGACATCCTCCTACGAGCAGTACTTC.

The chain couples TRBV6-5 to TRBJ2-1; no clear D gene. Germline CDR1 is MNHEY and CDR2 is SVGAGI. The V and J ends lost 4 bases and 0 bases respectively, with 10 bases between them. The CDR3 runs to 15 residues. CDR3 region: CASSSVYPSYNEQFF. In DNA form, the CDR3 reads TGTGCCAGCAGTTCGGTCTACCCCTCCTACAATGAGCAGTTCTTC.

The V gene is TRBV19, the J gene TRBJ2-6; 8 positions match TRBD1. V shed 6 bases and J 0 bases; nucleotides not matched to a gene: 7. The CDR3 contains 17 residues. The germline CDR1 and CDR2 sequences are LNHDA and SQIVND (reference sequence). CDR3 coding DNA: TGTGCCAGTAGACGGGACAGGCGTGGCTCTGGGGCCAACGTCCTGACTTTC. As protein: CASRRDRRGSGANVLTF. Filled out from reference TRBV19 and TRBJ2-6, the complete variable domain reads DGGITQSPKYLFRKEGQNVTLSCEQNLNHDAMYWYRQDPGQGLRLIYYSQIVNDFQKGDIAEGYSVSREKKESFPLTVTSAQKNPTAFYLCASRRDRRGSGANVLTFGAGSRLTVL.

This clone was recorded a few times. CDR3 nucleotides: TGTGCCAGCAGCTCCGGGGACTTTAATGAGCAGTTCTTC. Residues: CASSSGDFNEQFF. The genes are TRBV7-8 and TRBJ2-1; the D gene is possibly TRBD2 (6 bases). Germline V gene data show CDR1 as SGHVS and CDR2 as FQNEAQ. This CDR3 is built from 13 residues. V lost 4 bases and J lost 7, with 11 bases in between.